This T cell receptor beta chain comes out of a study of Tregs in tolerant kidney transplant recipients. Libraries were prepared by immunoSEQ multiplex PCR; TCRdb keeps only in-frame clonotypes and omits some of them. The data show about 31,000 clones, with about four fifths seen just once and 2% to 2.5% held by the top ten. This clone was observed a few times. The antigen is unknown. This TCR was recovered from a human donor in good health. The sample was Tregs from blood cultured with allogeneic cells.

CDR3 nucleotide sequence: TGTGCCAGCAGCTTAGTAGTTGACCACAATCAGCCCCAGCATTTT. It specifies CASSLVVDHNQPQHF. The V gene is TRBV7-6, the J gene TRBJ1-5; D gene ambiguous. The germline V and J ends were trimmed by 1 base and 3 bases, with 10 bases remaining between them. Per germline, CDR1 SGHVS and CDR2 FNYEAQ. This CDR3 region has 15 residues.